These 17 T cell receptor beta chains came from one sample sequenced in a study of OX40 agonist ivuxolimab in advanced cancers. The assay was immunoSEQ multiplex PCR, and TCRdb's table has in-frame clones only and misses some. The sample consists of about 82,000 clones, around nine tenths of them appearing once. The source material was CD4+ or CD8+ T cells sorted from blood, sampled in a trial of the OX40 agonist ivuxolimab. Receptors originate from an adult with an advanced solid tumor such as melanoma, head and neck, liver or kidney cancer.

In this sample, this clone turned up once. The rearrangement uses TRBV7-2 and TRBJ2-1; 12 bases fit TRBD2. This CDR3 contains 15 residues. Germline-derived CDR1 and CDR2 are SGHTA and FQGNSA. V lost 1 base to trimming and J lost 7 bases; unmatched junction nucleotides: 2. This chain's CDR3 is CASSLGGTSGNEQFF. The CDR3 DNA follows: TGTGCCAGCAGCTTAGGAGGGACTAGCGGGAATGAGCAGTTCTTC. The entire variable domain, with the rest obtained from reference TRBV7-2 and TRBJ2-1, is as follows: GAGVSQSPSNKVTEKGKDVELRCDPISGHTALYWYRQSLGQGLEFLIYFQGNSAPDKSGLPSDRFSAERTGGSVSTLTIQRTQQEDSAVYLCASSLGGTSGNEQFFGPGTRLTVL.

The CDR3 region is CASSSGDRATYEQYF. CDR3 coding DNA: TGTGCCAGCAGTAGCGGGGACAGGGCGACCTACGAGCAGTACTTC. The chain employs TRBV7-9 and TRBJ2-7; TRBD1 is a possible D gene (9 bases). Trimming shortened V by 6 bases and J by 2 bases, and 17 bases separated the two germline ends. The CDR3 spans 15 residues. Germline CDR1 and CDR2: SEHNR and FQNEAQ (reference sequence).

The CDR3 is CASSYPGRGETQYF. The CDR3 nucleotides are TGTGCCAGCAGTTACCCTGGGAGGGGTGAGACCCAGTACTTC. The chain links TRBV6-5 to TRBJ2-5; TRBD2 agrees at 7 bases. The ends lost 2 bases at V and 5 bases at J; junction bases unmatched: 5. The CDR3 length is 14 residues. The V gene's germline CDR1 is MNHEY and CDR2 SVGAGI.

The V and J genes are TRBV29-1 and TRBJ2-5; D uncertain. Deletions cut 4 bases from V and 4 bases from J, with 4 bases between. The CDR3 spans 10 residues. Germline-derived CDR1 and CDR2 are SQVTM and ANQGSEA. The CDR3 coding sequence is TGCAGCGTTGTTGGAGAGACCCAGTACTTC. Translating it yields CSVVGETQYF.

The V call is TRBV5-6, the J call TRBJ1-6, with 9 bases aligning to TRBD1. V was pared by 0 bases and J by 8 bases, with 3 bases of the junction left unmatched. This CDR3 is built from 15 residues. Per the germline V gene, CDR1 is SGHDT and CDR2 is YYEEEE. As DNA, the CDR3 is TGTGCCAGCAGCTTGGGGGACAGGGATGATTCACCCCTCCACTTT. It yields the protein CASSLGDRDDSPLHF.

The CDR3 spells CSPTRTTEAFF. CDR3 bases: TGCAGTCCCACAAGGACGACTGAAGCTTTCTTT. The chain is built from TRBV20-1 and TRBJ1-1; D not certain. Trimming took off 8 bases at V and 5 bases at J, with 12 bases between the two ends. This CDR3 region has 11 residues. CDR1 and CDR2 (germline): DFQATT, SNEGSKA (reference sequence).

The genes are TRBV28 and TRBJ2-1, with 7 bases matching TRBD2. Germline trimming cut 8 bases from V and 1 base from J; bases unmatched to any gene: 8. Germline V gives CDR1 MDHEN, CDR2 SYDVKM. The CDR3 is 15 residues long. The CDR3 is CASLLAGTSYNEQFF. The CDR3 DNA is TGTGCCAGCCTATTAGCGGGTACATCCTACAATGAGCAGTTCTTC.

The gene calls are TRBV5-4 and TRBJ1-2, with 7 nucleotides matching TRBD1. The CDR3 has 14 residues. V gave up 0 bases and J gave up 4 bases; unmatched junction bases: 3. Germline CDR1 reads SGHNT; CDR2 reads YYREEE (reference sequence). The CDR3 reads CASSLAGQPYGYTF. The DNA for the CDR3 is TGTGCCAGCAGCTTGGCGGGACAGCCCTATGGCTACACCTTC.

The J gene is TRBJ1-1, the V gene TRBV10-3; D is uncertain. The CDR3 has 12 amino acids. Germline V gives CDR1 ENHRY, CDR2 SYGVKD. Trimming took off 9 bases at V and 2 bases at J, with 10 bases between the two ends. The CDR3 DNA sequence: TGTGCCATTCAGACGGGAAACACTGAAGCTTTCTTT. This translates into CAIQTGNTEAFF.

CDR3 in amino acids: CASRTSGGSWREQYF. The DNA for the CDR3 is TGTGCCAGTCGGACTAGCGGGGGCTCCTGGCGCGAGCAGTACTTC. The chain uses TRBV10-3 and TRBJ2-7; TRBD2 matches at 13 bases. V was clipped by 10 bases and J by 6 bases; unmatched bases: 12. Germline CDR1 and CDR2: ENHRY and SYGVKD. CDR3 length equals 15 residues.

V is TRBV11-2 and J is TRBJ2-5, with 8 positions matching TRBD2. V was pared by 5 bases and J by 4 bases, with 9 bases of the junction left unmatched. Germline CDR1 and CDR2: SGHAT and FQNNGV. The CDR3 runs to 15 residues. CDR3 amino acids: CASSDRRGGGETQYF. The CDR3 DNA follows: TGTGCCAGCAGCGACCGACGGGGGGGAGGAGAGACCCAGTACTTC.

The chain has TRBV7-3 and TRBJ2-7; 12 bases align to TRBD2. This CDR3 has 14 residues. Trimming took 5 bases from V and 5 from J; bases not matched to a gene: 4. The germline CDR1 and CDR2 sequences are SGHTA and FQGTGA. CDR3 loop: CASSQLAGGDEQYF. The CDR3, as DNA: TGTGCCAGCAGCCAACTAGCGGGGGGCGACGAGCAGTACTTC.

The rearrangement uses TRBV19 and TRBJ1-5; D ambiguous. The CDR3 covers 13 residues. V was pared by 8 bases and J by 0 bases, with 8 bases between. The V gene's germline CDR1 is LNHDA and CDR2 SQIVND (reference sequence). CDR3 amino acids: CASLMGSNQPQHF. In DNA form, the CDR3 reads TGTGCCAGTCTTATGGGTAGCAATCAGCCCCAGCATTTT.

This chain joins TRBV27 and TRBJ1-2; D not resolved. The germline gives CDR1 MNHEY, CDR2 SMNVEV (reference sequence). The CDR3 is made up of 14 amino acids. V was pared by 2 bases and J by 0 bases, with 7 bases between. The CDR3: CASSLTVTNYGYTF. CDR3 nucleotides: TGTGCCAGCAGTTTAACGGTCACTAACTATGGCTACACCTTC.

V usage is TRBV5-4 and J usage is TRBJ1-2; TRBD1 aligns across 8 bases. Per germline, CDR1 SGHNT and CDR2 YYREEE (reference sequence). CDR3 length equals 14 residues. Unmatched junction bases numbered 7, after V lost 5 bases and J lost 4 bases. The CDR3, as DNA: TGTGCCAGCAGAGACGCCGGGACAGGCTATGGCTACACCTTC. This translates into CASRDAGTGYGYTF.

The chain links TRBV10-2 to TRBJ2-5, with 8 positions matching TRBD1. V lost 1 base to trimming and J lost 1 base; unmatched junction nucleotides: 5. CDR3 length: 16 amino acids. The V gene's germline CDR1 is WSHSY and CDR2 SAAADI. Written as DNA, the CDR3 is TGCGCCAGCAGTGAGTGGGGGCAGGGGGCCCAAGAGACCCAGTACTTC. Translating gives CASSEWGQGAQETQYF.

The J gene is TRBJ2-2, the V gene TRBV30; no definite D call. The CDR3 is 16 amino acids. Germline V lookup: CDR1 GTSNPN, CDR2 SVGIG (reference sequence). Trimming cost V 0 bases and J 0 bases, with 11 bases left between them. Written as DNA, the CDR3 is TGTGCCTGGAGTGTACCAGGAAACGCGAACACCGGGGAGCTGTTTTTT. Translated, it gives CAWSVPGNANTGELFF.